Described below is a single TCR beta chain sequence and its context. Its antigen is not identified. TCRdb's copy holds only in-frame clones and misses some; the assay was immunoSEQ multiplex PCR. The sample includes 99,000 or so clones, more than 85% of them seen just once. The sample belongs to a study of OX40 agonist ivuxolimab in advanced cancers. Notes on the study in general: Dosing at 0.1 to 3.0 mg/kg was accompanied by clonal expansion of CD4+ and CD8+ blood T cells by week 6. The specificity for antigen of the expanded peripheral T cells was not determined.

The CDR3 is 13 amino acids. V was shortened by 1 base and J by 7 bases, with 10 bases between the two germline ends. Germline CDR1 is SGHAT and CDR2 is FQNNGV. This material consisted of CD4+ or CD8+ T cells sorted from blood, taken in a trial of the OX40 agonist ivuxolimab. V is TRBV11-2 and J is TRBJ1-2; D remains ambiguous. The sequence derives from an adult with an advanced solid tumor such as melanoma, head and neck, liver or kidney cancer. CDR3 bases: TGTGCCAGCAGCTTAGGTGCAGCCACTGGCTACACCTTC. Amino acid sequence: CASSLGAATGYTF.